Below are 25 T cell receptor beta chains sequenced from a single sample in a study of beta chain features in type 1 diabetes. Findings of the study overall: Moderate but significant shortening of TCRB CDR3s was recorded in all four CD4+ subsets from Type 1 diabetes patients.

These receptors' targets are unknown. Expressed TCRB transcripts were sequenced because the entire RNA isolate underwent reverse transcription. Repertoires were generated with immunoSEQ multiplex PCR, while TCRdb's copy carries only in-frame clones and drops some. The repertoire includes some 330,000 clones, around an eighth of them detected once, and over 0.008% sits in the top ten. The specimen sequenced was naive CD4+ T cells from blood. The receptors were gathered from a woman under 30 with type 1 diabetes.

This clone was counted a few times. The chain has TRBV27 and TRBJ1-1; D perhaps matches TRBD1 (6 bases). Germline CDR1 is MNHEY and CDR2 is SMNVEV (reference sequence). The CDR3 totals 15 residues. Trimming removed 5 bases at V and 0 bases at J, with 13 bases between. In nucleotides, the CDR3 is TGTGCCAGCAGTCCCAACAGGGTCCTGAACACTGAAGCTTTCTTT. Its protein is CASSPNRVLNTEAFF.

There are a few counts of this clone. The rearrangement uses TRBV7-7 and TRBJ2-7; the D gene is possibly TRBD1 (6 bases). This CDR3 comprises 12 residues. Per the germline V gene, CDR1 is SSHAT and CDR2 is FNYEAQ (reference sequence). Trimming took 5 bases from V and 6 from J, leaving 11 bases between them. The CDR3 loop reads CASSNGQSEQYF. The CDR3 bases are TGTGCCAGCAGCAATGGACAGTCCGAGCAGTACTTC.

The chain recombines TRBV6-5 with TRBJ1-2; TRBD1 might be the D (5 bases). The germline V and J ends were trimmed by 7 bases and 2 bases, with 11 bases remaining between them. The CDR3 loop spans 13 amino acids. Germline CDR1 reads MNHEY; CDR2 reads SVGAGI. The CDR3 region has the DNA TGTGCCAGCACCGGCTACAGGAACTATGGCTACACCTTC. Its protein is CASTGYRNYGYTF.

V gene TRBV5-4 combines with J gene TRBJ1-2; D gene ambiguous. The CDR3 totals 14 residues. Germline CDR1 reads SGHNT; CDR2 reads YYREEE (reference sequence). V gave up 4 bases and J gave up 2 bases, with 12 bases separating them. This chain's CDR3 is CASSPGGQNYGYTF. In DNA form, the CDR3 reads TGTGCCAGCAGCCCCGGAGGCCAGAACTATGGCTACACCTTC.

This clone has a handful of counts. The chain has TRBV7-2 and TRBJ2-5, with 9 bases lining up with TRBD2. Trimming cost V 0 bases and J 2 bases; bases outside gene matches: 4. CDR1 is SGHTA, CDR2 FQGNSA, per germline. The CDR3 spans 16 residues. As DNA, the CDR3 is TGTGCCAGCAGCTTAGCAGCGGGAGGAGGTCAAGAGACCCAGTACTTC. Its protein is CASSLAAGGGQETQYF.

This clone was seen only a few times. The chain uses TRBV5-4 and TRBJ1-2, with D possibly being TRBD1 (6 bases). The CDR3 runs to 14 residues. Per the germline V gene, CDR1 is SGHNT and CDR2 is YYREEE (reference sequence). V lost 4 bases and J lost 5, with 15 bases in between. CDR3 region: CASSTQGLEYGYTF. DNA of the CDR3: TGTGCCAGCAGCACCCAGGGGCTTGAATATGGCTACACCTTC.

The rearrangement joins TRBV11-3 to TRBJ2-1; 8 positions agree with TRBD2. The length of the CDR3 is 13 residues. The trim removed 8 bases at V and 7 bases at J, leaving 7 bases unmatched. Looked up from germline, CDR1 is SGHNT and CDR2 is YENEEA. The DNA for the CDR3 is TGTGCCAGCGCGGGGGGTGCGGGTAATGAGCAGTTCTTC. Translated: CASAGGAGNEQFF. Supplemented by reference TRBV11-3 and TRBJ2-1, the full variable domain reads EAGVVQSPRYKIIEKKQPVAFWCNPISGHNTLYWYLQNLGQGPELLIRYENEEAVDDSQLPKDRFSAERLKGVDSTLKIQPAELGDSAVYLCASAGGAGNEQFFGPGTRLTVL.

The chain joins TRBV7-8 to TRBJ2-3; 8 nucleotides align to TRBD1. Germline trimming cut 3 bases from V and 5 bases from J; bases unmatched to any gene: 16. Per the germline V gene, CDR1 is SGHVS and CDR2 is FQNEAQ. The CDR3 is made up of 18 amino acids. CDR3 DNA: TGTGCCAGCAGCTTCCACCCCTCGGGGCAGGGGGCCGGAGATACGCAGTATTTT. Protein product: CASSFHPSGQGAGDTQYF.

This chain joins TRBV19 and TRBJ1-1; D is possibly TRBD1 (6 bases). V was cut by 4 bases and J by 1 base, with 13 bases left in between. Germline CDR1 reads LNHDA; CDR2 reads SQIVND (reference sequence). This CDR3 is 15 amino acids long. The CDR3 sequence: CASSKGGKANTEAFF. The CDR3 bases are TGTGCCAGTAGTAAGGGGGGGAAGGCGAACACTGAAGCTTTCTTT.

In this sample, this clone turned up a few times. The V gene is TRBV19, the J gene TRBJ2-5; TRBD1 might be the D (6 bases). The V and J ends lost 5 bases and 2 bases respectively, with 12 bases between them. The CDR3 spans 14 residues. CDR1 LNHDA and CDR2 SQIVND come from the germline V gene (reference sequence). The CDR3 DNA is TGTGCCAGTAGTTCACAGGGTTCTCAAGAGACCCAGTACTTC. Protein sequence: CASSSQGSQETQYF. Supplemented by reference TRBV19 and TRBJ2-5, the full variable domain reads DGGITQSPKYLFRKEGQNVTLSCEQNLNHDAMYWYRQDPGQGLRLIYYSQIVNDFQKGDIAEGYSVSREKKESFPLTVTSAQKNPTAFYLCASSSQGSQETQYFGPGTRLLVL.

The table lists this clone with a few counts. The J gene is TRBJ2-6, the V gene TRBV5-6; D is unresolved. This CDR3 region has 15 residues. CDR1 is SGHDT, CDR2 YYEEEE, per germline. Trimming left V 0 bases short and J 1 base short, with 5 bases between. DNA of the CDR3: TGTGCCAGCAGCTTGGGGGCTTCTGGGGCCAACGTCCTGACTTTC. Amino acids: CASSLGASGANVLTF.

This clone was counted between two and nine times. The rearrangement joins TRBV19 to TRBJ2-4; 7 nucleotides align to TRBD2. Germline V lookup: CDR1 LNHDA, CDR2 SQIVND (reference sequence). The CDR3 contains 13 residues. The V segment lost 6 bases and the J segment 9 bases; nucleotides outside the gene matches: 8. The CDR3 DNA reads TGTGCCAGTAGCGAGGGGAGGGTCGGCATTCAGTACTTC. As protein: CASSEGRVGIQYF.

This rearrangement joins TRBV11-1 to TRBJ1-1; 8 bases match TRBD1. Trimming removed 4 bases from V and 1 base from J; junction bases left unmatched: 2. Per the germline V gene, CDR1 is SGHAT and CDR2 is FQDESV (reference sequence). The CDR3 totals 14 residues. The CDR3 loop reads CASSYGQGNTEAFF. The DNA for the CDR3 is TGTGCCAGCAGCTACGGACAGGGGAACACTGAAGCTTTCTTT.

J is TRBJ2-7 and V is TRBV10-3; no clear D. This CDR3 contains 10 residues. Germline lookup yields CDR1 ENHRY and CDR2 SYGVKD. The V end was cut by 10 bases, the J end by 5 bases, with 9 bases between. The CDR3 reads CATMQNEQYF. CDR3 nucleotides: TGTGCCACGATGCAGAACGAGCAGTACTTC.

This clone was seen a handful of times. The chain recombines TRBV5-1 with TRBJ1-4; D may be TRBD1 (6 bases). Per the germline V gene, CDR1 is SGHRS and CDR2 is YFSETQ. The CDR3 runs to 15 residues. The ends were cut back, 1 base at V and 6 bases at J, with 13 bases in the middle. The CDR3 region is CASSLSSRQDEKLFF. The CDR3 nucleotides are TGCGCCAGCAGCTTGTCAAGCAGACAGGATGAAAAACTGTTTTTT.

In this sample, this clone turned up a few times. Other DNA sequences of this sample code for an identical CDR3. This sequence joins TRBV11-2 and TRBJ2-6; D gene unclear. Trimming left V 5 bases short and J 0 bases short, with 2 bases between. Germline-derived CDR1 and CDR2 are SGHAT and FQNNGV. This CDR3 is 13 amino acids long. The CDR3 DNA follows: TGTGCCAGCAGCCTCTCTGGGGCCAACGTCCTGACTTTC. Amino acid sequence: CASSLSGANVLTF.

This clone was observed a few times. This chain links TRBV5-1 with TRBJ2-2; possible D gene TRBD2, 6 bases. This CDR3 is built from 15 residues. Germline V CDR1 and CDR2: SGHRS, YFSETQ. Trimming removed 4 bases from V and 1 base from J, with 11 bases in between. The CDR3 is CASSPGGENTGELFF. Written as DNA, the CDR3 is TGCGCCAGCAGCCCCGGAGGGGAGAACACCGGGGAGCTGTTTTTT. The full variable domain, rest sourced from reference TRBV5-1 and TRBJ2-2, is KAGVTQTPRYLIKTRGQQVTLSCSPISGHRSVSWYQQTPGQGLQFLFEYFSETQRNKGNFPGRFSGRQFSNSRSEMNVSTLELGDSALYLCASSPGGENTGELFFGEGSRLTVL.

The V call is TRBV5-4, the J call TRBJ2-5; TRBD2 aligns across 10 bases. Germline trimming cut 0 bases from V and 2 bases from J; bases unmatched to any gene: 7. Germline CDR1 and CDR2: SGHNT and YYREEE (reference sequence). The CDR3 is 17 amino acids. CDR3 protein: CASSLGRPAGGQETQYF. The CDR3 nucleotides read TGTGCCAGCAGCTTGGGTCGCCCAGCGGGGGGGCAAGAGACCCAGTACTTC.

V gene TRBV2 combines with J gene TRBJ2-7; D gene unclear. The CDR3 has 13 residues. In germline, CDR1 is SNHLY, CDR2 FYNNEI. V dropped 4 bases and J dropped 4 bases, with 11 bases sitting between them. CDR3 region: CASSGAQLYEQYF. The CDR3 region has the DNA TGTGCCAGCAGTGGGGCACAGCTATACGAGCAGTACTTC.

The gene calls are TRBV19 and TRBJ2-7; D possibly corresponds to TRBD2 (5 bases). Trimming took off 3 bases at V and 2 bases at J, with 20 bases between the two ends. Germline CDR1 is LNHDA and CDR2 is SQIVND (reference sequence). The CDR3 has 17 residues. The CDR3 sequence is CASSIPPDILGTYEQYF. DNA of the CDR3: TGTGCCAGTAGTATCCCCCCTGACATACTCGGGACCTACGAGCAGTACTTC.

The chain has TRBV7-8 and TRBJ1-6, with 8 bases aligning to TRBD1. The germline V gene encodes CDR1 SGHVS and CDR2 FQNEAQ. This CDR3 has 15 residues. The ends lost 3 bases at V and 9 bases at J; junction bases unmatched: 7. CDR3 sequence: CASSFQTGVGSPLHF. CDR3 DNA: TGTGCCAGCAGCTTCCAGACAGGGGTGGGTTCACCCCTCCACTTT.

This clone occurred a few times. The chain joins TRBV7-2 to TRBJ2-7; 8 nucleotides line up with TRBD2. With V trimmed by 5 bases and J by 3 bases, 12 bases remained unmatched. There are 16 residues in the CDR3. Per the germline V gene, CDR1 is SGHTA and CDR2 is FQGNSA. The CDR3 here is CASSASRREGLYEQYF. CDR3 nucleotides: TGTGCCAGCAGCGCTTCACGTCGGGAGGGCCTCTACGAGCAGTACTTC. Full variable domain (rest looked up from reference TRBV7-2 and TRBJ2-7): GAGVSQSPSNKVTEKGKDVELRCDPISGHTALYWYRQSLGQGLEFLIYFQGNSAPDKSGLPSDRFSAERTGGSVSTLTIQRTQQEDSAVYLCASSASRREGLYEQYFGPGTRLTVT.

The V call is TRBV7-2, the J call TRBJ1-5; D may be TRBD1 (5 bases). CDR3 length: 13 residues. V gave up 3 bases and J gave up 7 bases, with 10 bases separating them. The germline CDR1 and CDR2 sequences are SGHTA and FQGNSA. CDR3 DNA: TGTGCCAGCAGCTTCAGGGTCGACCAGCCCCAGCATTTT. This sequence encodes CASSFRVDQPQHF.

This chain connects TRBV9 to TRBJ1-1; D gene unclear. Trimming removed 0 bases at V and 3 bases at J, with 12 bases between. The V gene's germline CDR1 is SGDLS and CDR2 YYNGEE. This CDR3 spans 15 amino acids. The CDR3 region has the DNA TGTGCCAGCAGCGTAGAAGGTCACAGCTACACTGAAGCTTTCTTT. Translation gives CASSVEGHSYTEAFF.

The chain is built from TRBV9 and TRBJ2-7; weak D call: TRBD2 (5 bases). The CDR3 is made up of 17 amino acids. CDR1 is SGDLS and CDR2 is YYNGEE in the germline V gene. The V gene lost 2 bases and the J gene lost 0 bases, with 18 bases spanning the gap. DNA of the CDR3: TGTGCCAGCAGCGTGAATAGCGTCTATAGGAGCTCCTACGAGCAGTACTTC. This encodes CASSVNSVYRSSYEQYF.